This is a list of T cell receptor beta chains from one sample in a study of breast tumors, draining lymph nodes, adjacent tissues. TCRdb recomputed calls from the multiplex PCR reads with MiXCR, one row per CDR3 protein. This sample has about 130,000 distinct CDR3 sequences, with 21% found just once. The sample comprised axillary lymph node tissue. These receptors came from a female donor with breast cancer. Some clones in this sample may be carry-over from other donors' samples. Each CDR3 is given without its conserved first and last residue. Only some rows state a clone size, as once, few, many or a class for expanded clones.

V gene,J gene,clone size,CDR3 protein
TRBV19,TRBJ1-2,many,ASSITGSPAGGYT
TRBV6-1,TRBJ2-6,.,ASNPSARSSGANVLT
TRBV4-1,TRBJ2-7,many,ASSRDRDYEQY
TRBV20-1,TRBJ2-3,many,SARTLPDTQY
TRBV9,TRBJ2-3,many,ASSPAREGPWTDTQY
TRBV18,TRBJ2-2,few,ASSPWLQQSTGELF
TRBV2,TRBJ2-2,many,ASRVTGVGELF
TRBV20-1,TRBJ2-7,many,SARDSSGGSYEQY
TRBV20-1,TRBJ2-3,many,SARDTQGGTDTQY
TRBV6-6,TRBJ2-6,.,ASSSLHRDPKTTSSGANVLT
TRBV6-6,TRBJ2-1,many,ASSPVPLNEQF
TRBV20-1,TRBJ2-3,many,SAARGSTDTQY
TRBV6-1,TRBJ2-5,many,ASKGQGETQY
TRBV9,TRBJ2-1,few,ASSTRTGRSYNEQF
TRBV4-1,TRBJ2-1,many,ASSQGTSGRSKF
TRBV20-1,TRBJ2-7,many,SANGGGSYEQY
TRBV5-1,TRBJ2-4,.,ASSLGTSGPKNIQY
TRBV27,TRBJ2-1,many,ASSSLASNEQF
TRBV25-1,TRBJ1-4,many,ASSDPGTAHEKLF
TRBV7-3,TRBJ2-7,many,ASSLVGGSGLMQY
TRBV6-1,TRBJ2-5,many,ASRSGLAGEETQY
TRBV10-3,TRBJ2-7,many,AISEVRRENEQY
TRBV4-1,TRBJ2-2,many,ASSQPGGLGELF
TRBV30,TRBJ1-4,.,AWERGPPTGTGLEKLF
TRBV12-3/TRBV12-4,TRBJ2-1,many,ASSPSPEIQF
TRBV2,TRBJ2-2,many,ASKGWTNTGELF
TRBV19,TRBJ1-3,few,ASSPGLKGTIY
TRBV12-3/TRBV12-4,TRBJ2-5,many,ASSFREETQY
TRBV20-1,TRBJ1-1,.,SAQTGGLTNTEAF
TRBV7-9,TRBJ2-7,many,ASSLLGTTPYEQY
TRBV6-5,TRBJ2-7,many,ASSYTPNSYEQY
TRBV5-1,TRBJ2-2,many,ASSITGIGELF
TRBV7-9,TRBJ2-5,many,ASSPGGLGVETQY
TRBV7-9,TRBJ2-7,many,ASSRGLAEKGEQY
TRBV5-1,TRBJ2-1,many,ASSPQGAGEQF
TRBV5-6,TRBJ1-3,many,ASRPHAGSGNTIY
TRBV15,TRBJ2-5,many,ATSSDGSTARRY
TRBV6-6,TRBJ1-6,many,ASSYSSTGSSYNSPLH
TRBV9,TRBJ2-2,many,ASSSTGDTGELF
TRBV7-6,TRBJ2-3,many,ASSFTGATDTQY
TRBV5-5,TRBJ2-2,many,ASSFIEDTGELF
TRBV6-5,TRBJ1-2,many,ASSSDREFVGYT
TRBV3-1,TRBJ2-1,few,ASSQAGPYNEQF
TRBV11-2,TRBJ2-1,many,ASSRRDTGGEQF
TRBV11-2,TRBJ2-3,few,ASSLRRRAGGFTDTQY
TRBV3-1,TRBJ1-2,many,ASSQGAGGRRGYT
TRBV7-3,TRBJ2-2,many,ASSSSPMSTGELF
TRBV7-9,TRBJ2-3,many,ASRVAGGILSTDTQY
TRBV3-1,TRBJ2-1,few,ASSPPSGLLIYNEQF
TRBV28,TRBJ1-5,.,ASSLEGGQYNQPQH
TRBV19,TRBJ2-1,many,ASSIAGGQYNEQF
TRBV5-8,TRBJ2-3,many,ASSLQDTQY
TRBV18,TRBJ1-4,.,ASSHDRVASYGKLF
TRBV5-8,TRBJ2-5,many,ASSSLAGGPIGLETQY
TRBV9,TRBJ2-2,many,ASSVVTTGTGGAGELF
TRBV30,TRBJ1-2,many,AWSVASTGSVYT
TRBV6-4,TRBJ2-1,many,ASSKSRSPSNEQF
TRBV4-2,TRBJ1-1,.,ASSQDARNTEAF
TRBV12-3/TRBV12-4,TRBJ2-3,many,ASSLEISGKDTQY